This entry lists 30 T cell receptor beta chains sequenced from one sample in a study of blood T cell repertoires in COVID-19 (dated by TCRdb to about 2020). Receptors were amplified or captured by the immunoSEQ multiplex PCR assay. TCRdb's version of the immuneACCESS table is confined to in-frame rearrangements and falls short of the full clone set. An unresolved V gene accounts for under half of the shortfall where checked; the remainder is of unknown origin. This sample holds 80,000 to 100,000 clones; approximately 90% were observed only once. Together, the top ten hold around 3.9% of the sample. Sequenced input: peripheral blood. These receptors came from a human donor with COVID-19, enrolled during active disease. The donor label of this sample is uncertain.

The chain has TRBV30 and TRBJ1-2; 9 bases map to TRBD1. Germline V CDR1 and CDR2: GTSNPN, SVGIG (reference sequence). The CDR3 is made up of 14 amino acids. V lost 3 bases to trimming and J lost 2 bases; unmatched junction nucleotides: 4. The CDR3 here is CAWRRTGANYGYTF. The CDR3 nucleotides read TGTGCCTGGAGGAGGACAGGGGCCAACTATGGCTACACCTTC.

This chain links TRBV6-1 with TRBJ2-3; 7 nucleotides match TRBD1. CDR3 length: 17 amino acids. Trimming at V came to 4 bases and at J to 3 bases, leaving 13 bases not matched to a gene. The germline V gene encodes CDR1 MNHNS and CDR2 SASEGT. The CDR3 loop reads CASSGGTGTDLTDTQYF. CDR3 DNA sequence: TGTGCCAGCAGTGGGGGGACCGGGACAGACCTTACAGATACGCAGTATTTT.

This clone was seen just once. V and J are TRBV25-1 and TRBJ2-5; possible D gene TRBD2, 5 bases. The germline CDR1 and CDR2 sequences are MGHDK and SYGVNS. The CDR3 totals 15 residues. V lost 1 base, J lost 1 base, and 10 bases lay in between. In nucleotides, the CDR3 is TGTGCCAGCAGTGAATGGAGGCGGATCCAAGAGACCCAGTACTTC. Translation: CASSEWRRIQETQYF.

The chain joins TRBV5-1 to TRBJ2-5, with TRBD2 as a possible D gene (5 bases). V shed 4 bases and J shed 0 bases, with 13 bases lying between them. The CDR3 runs 15 residues. The germline CDR1 and CDR2 sequences are SGHRS and YFSETQ. CDR3 loop: CASSPIPGYQETQYF. The CDR3 nucleotides read TGCGCCAGCAGCCCCATCCCGGGATACCAAGAGACCCAGTACTTC.

The genes are TRBV5-1 and TRBJ2-7; TRBD1 agrees at 8 bases. The germline gives CDR1 SGHRS, CDR2 YFSETQ. The CDR3 covers 15 residues. The junction had 11 bases not matched to a gene; V was cut back by 4 bases and J by 5 bases. DNA for the CDR3: TGCGCCAGCAGCGCAATGACAGGGGAGTTAAACGAGCAGTACTTC. Protein sequence: CASSAMTGELNEQYF. Drawing the rest from reference TRBV5-1 and TRBJ2-7, the complete variable domain is KAGVTQTPRYLIKTRGQQVTLSCSPISGHRSVSWYQQTPGQGLQFLFEYFSETQRNKGNFPGRFSGRQFSNSRSEMNVSTLELGDSALYLCASSAMTGELNEQYFGPGTRLTVT.

V gene TRBV3-1 (or the pseudogene TRBV3-2) combines with J gene TRBJ2-5; 9 positions agree with TRBD2. Germline lookup yields CDR1 LGHDT and CDR2 YNNKEL (reference sequence). V shed 4 bases, J shed 5 bases, and the junction held 14 bases outside the gene matches. The CDR3 runs to 17 residues. The CDR3, as DNA: TGTGCCAGCAGCCCCCTAGCGCCGCGGGGGGGCTCGGAGACCCAGTACTTC. It yields the protein CASSPLAPRGGSETQYF.

On this clone itself: At one end the junction does not follow the germline gene, possibly because of a read error. V is TRBV27 and J is TRBJ2-1, with 9 bases lining up with TRBD2. CDR3 length: 19 amino acids. CDR1 and CDR2 from the germline V gene are MNHEY and SMNVEV (reference sequence). Here the CDR3 reads CARSPRGGARDGTYNEQFF. CDR3 sequence (DNA): TGTGCCCGCAGTCCGCGGGGGGGGGCTCGGGATGGGACCTACAATGAGCAGTTCTTC.

A few counts support this clone. V usage is TRBV21-1 and J usage is TRBJ2-7; the tabulated D call, TRBD2, remains unverified against the DNA. TRBV21-1 is deemed a pseudogene. This CDR3 has 15 amino acids. The CDR3 sequence is CASSKGSGEPYEQYF. CDR3 nucleotide sequence: TGTGCCAGCAGCAAAGGGTCGGGGGAACCCTACGAGCAGTACTTC.

V usage is TRBV5-1 and J usage is TRBJ1-6; perhaps TRBD1 as D (6 bases). Germline V CDR1 and CDR2: SGHRS, YFSETQ. V was clipped by 4 bases and J by 7 bases, with 12 bases between them. The CDR3 consists of 14 residues. CDR3 loop: CASSLWDNNSPLHF. For the CDR3, the DNA is TGCGCCAGCAGCCTCTGGGACAACAATTCACCCCTCCACTTT.

The genes are TRBV4-1 and TRBJ2-7, with D perhaps TRBD1 (7 bases). Germline-derived CDR1 and CDR2 are MGHRA and YSYEKL. The V end was cut by 0 bases, the J end by 6 bases, with 18 bases between. The CDR3 has 16 amino acids. This chain's CDR3 is CASSQETGRFTREQYF. CDR3 nucleotides: TGCGCCAGCAGCCAAGAGACAGGGAGGTTCACACGCGAGCAGTACTTC.

This clone was seen once. The V and J genes are TRBV6-5 and TRBJ2-7, with 8 bases lining up with TRBD1. The CDR3 is 15 residues long. Per germline, CDR1 MNHEY and CDR2 SVGAGI. Germline trimming cut 2 bases from V and 4 bases from J; bases unmatched to any gene: 7. CDR3 in DNA: TGTGCCAGCAGTTACCGGACAGGGAATAATTACGAGCAGTACTTC. This encodes CASSYRTGNNYEQYF.

The chain links TRBV5-1 to TRBJ2-1; TRBD1 agrees at 9 bases. The germline V gene encodes CDR1 SGHRS and CDR2 YFSETQ. The CDR3 contains 14 residues. V lost 0 bases, J lost 10 bases, and 5 bases stayed unmatched. CDR3 protein: CASSLAGQGGEQFF. The CDR3, as DNA: TGCGCCAGCAGCTTGGCGGGACAGGGCGGGGAGCAGTTCTTC.

The V gene is TRBV18, the J gene TRBJ2-3, with 9 nucleotides matching TRBD1. Germline lookup yields CDR1 KGHSH and CDR2 LQKENI. This CDR3 region has 13 residues. V lost 9 bases to trimming and J lost 5 bases; unmatched junction nucleotides: 6. The CDR3 region has the DNA TGTGCCAGTTCAACAGGGGGCCGAGATACGCAGTATTTT. Its translation: CASSTGGRDTQYF.

This chain links TRBV12-3 or TRBV12-4 with TRBJ1-1; the match to TRBD1 covers 7 bases. This CDR3 region has 11 residues. The J segment lost 7 bases and the V segment lost 5 bases, leaving 1 base of the junction unmatched. The CDR3 sequence is CASSRTGEAFF. The CDR3 coding sequence is TGTGCCAGCAGTAGGACAGGTGAAGCTTTCTTT.

V and J are TRBV19 and TRBJ2-1; no reliable D call. Per germline, CDR1 LNHDA and CDR2 SQIVND (reference sequence). The CDR3 runs 13 residues. V was clipped by 8 bases and J by 1 base, with 9 bases between them. The CDR3 region has the DNA TGTGCCAGTGGCTCCGGGTCCTACAATGAGCAGTTCTTC. Residues: CASGSGSYNEQFF.

The rearrangement joins TRBV5-1 to TRBJ2-7; no reliable D call. V was cut by 5 bases and J by 0 bases, with 9 bases left in between. The CDR3 loop spans 13 amino acids. Germline CDR1 and CDR2: SGHRS and YFSETQ. This CDR3 is CASRQSPSYEQYF. The CDR3 DNA is TGCGCCAGCAGGCAGTCCCCCTCCTACGAGCAGTACTTC.

The chain carries TRBV10-2 and TRBJ2-7; 9 bases are a match to TRBD1. Germline CDR1 reads WSHSY; CDR2 reads SAAADI. The trim removed 5 bases at V and 3 bases at J, leaving 11 bases unmatched. The CDR3 has 16 amino acids. CDR3 sequence: CASSQPGATGGYEQYF. DNA for the CDR3: TGCGCCAGCAGTCAACCTGGCGCGACAGGGGGCTACGAGCAGTACTTC.

This clone was seen only once. V is TRBV6-5 and J is TRBJ1-4; possibly TRBD1 for D (6 bases). Per the germline V gene, CDR1 is MNHEY and CDR2 is SVGAGI. Between the trimmed V and J ends, which lost 0 bases and 7 bases, there was a span of 15 bases. CDR3 length equals 16 residues. The CDR3: CASSYSGRGAGEKLFF. CDR3 nucleotide sequence: TGTGCCAGCAGTTACTCCGGGCGGGGGGCAGGTGAAAAACTGTTTTTT.

The chain combines TRBV2 with TRBJ1-2; tentatively, D is TRBD1 (6 bases). This CDR3 is 14 amino acids long. Germline V gene lookup returns CDR1 SNHLY and CDR2 FYNNEI. V lost 4 bases to trimming and J lost 4 bases, with 13 bases between them. CDR3 DNA sequence: TGTGCCAGCAGTGCAGCCCCAGGGGCCTATGGCTACACCTTC. Its protein is CASSAAPGAYGYTF.

The chain has TRBV11-2 and TRBJ2-7, with D possibly matching TRBD1 (5 bases). The CDR3 totals 12 residues. Trimming pared 8 bases from V and 0 bases from J, leaving 8 bases between. The germline V gene has CDR1 SGHAT and CDR2 FQNNGV. The DNA of the CDR3 is TGTGCCAGCGAAGGGGCCTCCTACGAGCAGTACTTC. Residues: CASEGASYEQYF.

The V and J genes are TRBV6-6 and TRBJ2-1; 10 nucleotides match TRBD1. This CDR3 is built from 14 residues. The trim removed 6 bases at V and 5 bases at J, leaving 4 bases unmatched. Germline V gene data show CDR1 as MNHNY and CDR2 as SVGAGI (reference sequence). The CDR3, as DNA: TGTGCCAGCAGAATCGACAGGGGGCACAATGAGCAGTTCTTC. Amino acids: CASRIDRGHNEQFF.

The chain links TRBV18 to TRBJ1-1; tentative D call: TRBD1 (6 bases). The CDR3 is made up of 14 amino acids. The germline gives CDR1 KGHSH, CDR2 LQKENI. V was pared by 0 bases and J by 5 bases, with 10 bases between. DNA of the CDR3: TGTGCCAGCTCACCACCGTCTCAGGGGACTGAAGCTTTCTTT. Its translation: CASSPPSQGTEAFF.

J is TRBJ1-1 and V is TRBV6-5; D is possibly TRBD1 (6 bases). The length of the CDR3 is 15 residues. V was cut by 7 bases and J by 5 bases, with 20 bases left in between. Germline loops: CDR1 MNHEY, CDR2 SVGAGI. The CDR3 DNA sequence: TGTGCCAGCAAGTTACGGGAACAGGGTCGAACTGAAGCTTTCTTT. This gives the protein CASKLREQGRTEAFF.

The chain recombines TRBV4-1 with TRBJ1-2; TRBD1 aligns across 10 bases. With V trimmed by 2 bases and J by 0 bases, 6 bases remained unmatched. Looked up from germline, CDR1 is MGHRA and CDR2 is YSYEKL. The CDR3 runs 17 residues. CDR3 sequence: CASSQRDRGLTNYGYTF. CDR3 DNA: TGCGCCAGCAGCCAACGGGACAGGGGCCTTACTAACTATGGCTACACCTTC.

The V gene is TRBV10-3, the J gene TRBJ2-3; TRBD1 aligns across 8 bases. The CDR3 length is 13 residues. Unmatched junction bases numbered 5, after V lost 6 bases and J lost 6 bases. From germline, CDR1 is ENHRY and CDR2 SYGVKD. The CDR3 DNA reads as TGTGCCATCAGGACAGGGGAGGAGGATACGCAGTATTTT. It specifies CAIRTGEEDTQYF.

This clone was seen just once. The V call is TRBV7-3, the J call TRBJ2-1, with D unclear. V lost 5 bases, J lost 10 bases, and 15 bases lay in between. Germline V lookup: CDR1 SGHTA, CDR2 FQGTGA. The CDR3 length is 13 residues. CDR3 sequence (DNA): TGTGCCAGCAGCCTGGAGCCCCTCTCCGAGCAGTTCTTC. As protein: CASSLEPLSEQFF.

The genes are TRBV4-1 and TRBJ2-7; D perhaps matches TRBD1 (6 bases). This CDR3 spans 16 amino acids. The germline gives CDR1 MGHRA, CDR2 YSYEKL. Trimming took 0 bases from V and 4 from J, leaving 16 bases between them. The CDR3 region is CASSQEGAASWYEQYF. The CDR3 DNA reads TGCGCCAGCAGCCAAGAGGGGGCAGCATCTTGGTACGAGCAGTACTTC.

This clone was seen a few times. V and J are TRBV3-1 (or the pseudogene TRBV3-2) and TRBJ1-3; D ambiguous. Germline loops: CDR1 LGHDT, CDR2 YNNKEL (reference sequence). This CDR3 has 13 amino acids. The V gene lost 1 base and the J gene lost 8 bases, with 9 bases spanning the gap. The CDR3 is CASSQGARDTIYF. CDR3 DNA sequence: TGTGCCAGCAGCCAAGGGGCGAGGGACACCATATATTTT.

This chain links TRBV5-1 with TRBJ2-3; 9 positions match TRBD2. V dropped 0 bases and J dropped 2; count of bases not matched to a gene: 4. This CDR3 has 16 residues. Per germline, CDR1 SGHRS and CDR2 YFSETQ. This CDR3 reads CASSLGTSESTDTQYF. The CDR3 bases are TGCGCCAGCAGCTTGGGGACTAGCGAGTCCACAGATACGCAGTATTTT.

This chain connects TRBV29-1 to TRBJ1-1, with D unresolved. The germline gives CDR1 SQVTM, CDR2 ANQGSEA. The V end lost 6 bases, the J end lost 0 bases, and 8 bases lay between the germline ends. The CDR3 length is 12 residues. The CDR3 protein is CSVRYMNTEAFF. The CDR3 nucleotides are TGCAGCGTGAGGTATATGAACACTGAAGCTTTCTTT.